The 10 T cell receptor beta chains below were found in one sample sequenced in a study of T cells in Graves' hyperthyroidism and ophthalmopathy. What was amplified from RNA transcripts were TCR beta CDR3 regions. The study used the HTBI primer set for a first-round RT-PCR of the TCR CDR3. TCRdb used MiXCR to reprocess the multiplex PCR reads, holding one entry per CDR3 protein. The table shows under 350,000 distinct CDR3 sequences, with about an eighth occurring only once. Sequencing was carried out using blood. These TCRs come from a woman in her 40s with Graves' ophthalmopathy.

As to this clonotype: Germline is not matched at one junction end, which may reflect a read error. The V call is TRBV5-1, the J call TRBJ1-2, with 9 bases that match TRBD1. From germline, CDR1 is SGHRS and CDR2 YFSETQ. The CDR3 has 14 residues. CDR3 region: CVSSPGTGSYGYTF. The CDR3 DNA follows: TGCGTCAGCAGCCCGGGGACAGGGAGCTATGGCTACACCTTC.

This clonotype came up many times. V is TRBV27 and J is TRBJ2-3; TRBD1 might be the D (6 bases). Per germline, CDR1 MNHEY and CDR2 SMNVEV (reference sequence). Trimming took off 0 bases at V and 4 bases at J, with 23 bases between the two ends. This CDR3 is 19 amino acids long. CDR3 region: CASSLSPTAGTKVADTQYF. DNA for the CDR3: TGTGCCAGCAGTTTATCCCCAACCGCCGGGACAAAAGTCGCAGATACGCAGTATTTT.

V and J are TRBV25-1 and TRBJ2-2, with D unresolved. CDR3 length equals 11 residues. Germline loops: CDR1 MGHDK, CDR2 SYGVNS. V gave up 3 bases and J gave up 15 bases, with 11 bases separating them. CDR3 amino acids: CASSDWSWMFF. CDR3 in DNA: TGTGCCAGCAGTGATTGGAGTTGGATGTTTTTT.

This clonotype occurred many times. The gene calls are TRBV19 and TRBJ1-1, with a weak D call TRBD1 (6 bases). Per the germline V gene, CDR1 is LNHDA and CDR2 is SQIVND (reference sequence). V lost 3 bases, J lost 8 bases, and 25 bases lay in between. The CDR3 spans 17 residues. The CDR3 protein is CASSIYWDGGGGGEAFF. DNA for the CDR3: TGTGCCAGTAGTATCTATTGGGACGGCGGCGGTGGGGGCGAAGCTTTCTTT.

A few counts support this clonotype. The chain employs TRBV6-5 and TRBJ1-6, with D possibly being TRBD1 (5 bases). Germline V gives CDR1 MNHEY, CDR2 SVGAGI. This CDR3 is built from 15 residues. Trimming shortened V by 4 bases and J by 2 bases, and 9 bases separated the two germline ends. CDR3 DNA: TGTGCCAGCAGTTTTGGGACCCCCTATAATTCACCCCTCCACTTT. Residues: CASSFGTPYNSPLHF.

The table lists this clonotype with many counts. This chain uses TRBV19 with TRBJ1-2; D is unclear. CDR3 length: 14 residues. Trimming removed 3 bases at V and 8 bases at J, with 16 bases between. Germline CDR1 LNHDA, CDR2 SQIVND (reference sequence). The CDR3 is CASSMAPSTGGYTF. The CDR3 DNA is TGTGCCAGTAGTATGGCGCCTTCCACGGGGGGCTACACCTTC. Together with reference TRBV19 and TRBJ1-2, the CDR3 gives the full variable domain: DGGITQSPKYLFRKEGQNVTLSCEQNLNHDAMYWYRQDPGQGLRLIYYSQIVNDFQKGDIAEGYSVSREKKESFPLTVTSAQKNPTAFYLCASSMAPSTGGYTFGSGTRLTVV.

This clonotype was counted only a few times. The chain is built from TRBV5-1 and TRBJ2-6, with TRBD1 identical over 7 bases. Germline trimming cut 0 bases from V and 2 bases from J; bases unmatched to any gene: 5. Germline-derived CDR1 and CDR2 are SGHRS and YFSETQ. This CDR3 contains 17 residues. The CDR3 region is CASSLGTGMTGANVLTF. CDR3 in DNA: TGCGCCAGCAGCTTGGGGACAGGCATGACTGGGGCCAACGTCCTGACTTTC.

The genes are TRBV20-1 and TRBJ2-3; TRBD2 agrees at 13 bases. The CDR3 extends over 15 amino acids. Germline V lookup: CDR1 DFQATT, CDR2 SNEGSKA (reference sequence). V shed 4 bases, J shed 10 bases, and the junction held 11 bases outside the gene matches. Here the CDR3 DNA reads TGCAGTGCTACCACCGGGACTAGCGGGGTAAGGGCGCAGTATTTT. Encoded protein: CSATTGTSGVRAQYF.

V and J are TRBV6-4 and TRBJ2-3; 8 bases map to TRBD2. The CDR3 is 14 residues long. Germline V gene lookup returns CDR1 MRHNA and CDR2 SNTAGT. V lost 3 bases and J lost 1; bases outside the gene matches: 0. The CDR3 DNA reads TGTGCCAGCAGTGAACTAGCGGGCACAGATACGCAGTATTTT. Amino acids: CASSELAGTDTQYF.

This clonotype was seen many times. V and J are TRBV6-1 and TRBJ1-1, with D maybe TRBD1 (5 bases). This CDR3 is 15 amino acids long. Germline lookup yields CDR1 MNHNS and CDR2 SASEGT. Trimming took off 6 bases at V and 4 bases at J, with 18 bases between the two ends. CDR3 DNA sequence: TGTGCCAGCAGCGGGGGTCAGGGACGGTCCACTGAAGCTTTCTTT. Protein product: CASSGGQGRSTEAFF.